Following are 27 T cell receptor beta chains from one sample sequenced in a study of blood T cell repertoires in COVID-19. The repertoire was sequenced with immunoSEQ multiplex PCR; TCRdb's copy has only in-frame clones and lacks some. The table lists about 140,000 clones, over 60% of them singletons, with approximately 9% in the top ten. Source material: peripheral blood. The receptors shown here come from a woman in her 50s with active or convalescent COVID-19.

The CDR3 DNA is TGTGCCAGCTCACCTCCGGGACAGGGAACGGCAGATACGCAGTATTTT. Its translation is CASSPPGQGTADTQYF. The chain has TRBV18 and TRBJ2-3, with 9 positions matching TRBD1. The germline V gene encodes CDR1 KGHSH and CDR2 LQKENI. The CDR3 runs to 16 residues. J gave up 4 bases and V 3 bases, and 8 bases lay outside the gene matches.

This clone has only one observation. The chain is built from TRBV19 and TRBJ1-6, with a weak D call TRBD1 (6 bases). V lost 8 bases, J lost 4 bases, and 18 bases lay in between. Germline V gene sequence: CDR1 LNHDA, CDR2 SQIVND (reference sequence). The CDR3 extends over 16 amino acids. The CDR3 coding sequence is TGTGCCAGTCGACCGGGACACGAAGTGTATAATTCACCCCTCCACTTT. Translated, it gives CASRPGHEVYNSPLHF.

The chain links TRBV28 to TRBJ1-5; 7 positions agree with TRBD1. Germline CDR1 is MDHEN and CDR2 is SYDVKM. Trimming at V came to 7 bases and at J to 7 bases, leaving 10 bases not matched to a gene. This CDR3 comprises 14 residues. The CDR3, as DNA: TGTGCCAGCACCTTGGGTGGGGACAGCCAGCCCCAGCATTTT. Protein product: CASTLGGDSQPQHF. The entire variable domain, with the rest obtained from reference TRBV28 and TRBJ1-5, is as follows: DVKVTQSSRYLVKRTGEKVFLECVQDMDHENMFWYRQDPGLGLRLIYFSYDVKMKEKGDIPEGYSVSREKKERFSLILESASTNQTSMYLCASTLGGDSQPQHFGDGTRLSIL.

V and J are TRBV5-1 and TRBJ1-2, with 9 positions matching TRBD1. The J segment lost 4 bases and the V segment lost 0 bases, leaving 7 bases of the junction unmatched. CDR3 size: 16 residues. Per germline, CDR1 SGHRS and CDR2 YFSETQ. CDR3 loop: CASSLAYRGPGYGYTF. CDR3 DNA: TGCGCCAGCAGCTTGGCCTACAGGGGGCCGGGCTATGGCTACACCTTC.

The chain recombines TRBV6-5 with TRBJ2-1, with 7 bases fitting TRBD2. CDR3 length: 14 amino acids. Germline V gene lookup returns CDR1 MNHEY and CDR2 SVGAGI. Trimming at V came to 6 bases and at J to 8 bases, leaving 10 bases not matched to a gene. The CDR3 sequence is CASRTRGGGYEQFF. CDR3 coding DNA: TGTGCCAGCAGGACTAGGGGCGGGGGTTATGAGCAGTTCTTC.

The rearrangement uses TRBV7-2 and TRBJ2-7; D call uncertain. The CDR3 is made up of 13 amino acids. V was shortened by 0 bases and J by 4 bases, with 7 bases between the two germline ends. The germline gives CDR1 SGHTA, CDR2 FQGNSA. The CDR3 reads CASSLATGYEQYF. Written as DNA, the CDR3 is TGTGCCAGCAGCTTAGCAACTGGTTACGAGCAGTACTTC. Combining the CDR3 with reference TRBV7-2 and TRBJ2-7 gives the whole variable domain GAGVSQSPSNKVTEKGKDVELRCDPISGHTALYWYRQSLGQGLEFLIYFQGNSAPDKSGLPSDRFSAERTGGSVSTLTIQRTQQEDSAVYLCASSLATGYEQYFGPGTRLTVT.

A few counts support this clone. V usage is TRBV19 and J usage is TRBJ1-2, with 9 bases identical to TRBD1. Looked up from germline, CDR1 is LNHDA and CDR2 is SQIVND (reference sequence). V lost 2 bases to trimming and J lost 2 bases; unmatched junction nucleotides: 6. CDR3 size: 16 residues. The DNA for the CDR3 is TGTGCCAGTAGTATACTCGGGGACAGGGTGAACTATGGCTACACCTTC. Protein: CASSILGDRVNYGYTF.

The rearrangement joins TRBV15 to TRBJ1-4; tentatively, D is TRBD1 (5 bases). Per the germline V gene, CDR1 is LNHNV and CDR2 is YYDKDF (reference sequence). Trimming took 3 bases from V and 4 from J, leaving 9 bases between them. CDR3 length: 14 residues. CDR3 sequence: CATSRRGVNEKLFF. The CDR3 bases are TGTGCCACCAGCAGGCGGGGGGTTAATGAAAAACTGTTTTTT.

This clone showed up just a few times. The V call is TRBV19, the J call TRBJ1-2; 7 bases match TRBD1. The CDR3 totals 17 residues. With V trimmed by 2 bases and J by 7 bases, 16 bases remained unmatched. Per germline, CDR1 LNHDA and CDR2 SQIVND (reference sequence). For the CDR3, the DNA is TGTGCCAGTAGTATATCCCCCAACGGAAACAGGGGAAGTGGCTACACCTTC. Its translation is CASSISPNGNRGSGYTF.

The rearrangement joins TRBV18 to TRBJ1-4; 9 bases are shared with TRBD1. Germline V gene sequence: CDR1 KGHSH, CDR2 LQKENI. V dropped 2 bases and J dropped 7; count of bases not matched to a gene: 2. This CDR3 is built from 14 residues. The CDR3 DNA follows: TGTGCCAGCTCACCAGGGACAGGGAGTGAAAAACTGTTTTTT. It translates to CASSPGTGSEKLFF.

The chain is built from TRBV5-1 and TRBJ2-5, with 9 bases identical to TRBD1. CDR1 is SGHRS and CDR2 is YFSETQ in the germline V gene. J was trimmed by 0 bases and V by 0 bases; bases with no gene match: 6. There are 17 residues in the CDR3. The DNA of the CDR3 is TGCGCCAGCAGCTTGGGAACGGGACAGGGATACCAAGAGACCCAGTACTTC. This sequence encodes CASSLGTGQGYQETQYF.

The chain couples TRBV12-5 to TRBJ2-3; TRBD2 matches at 8 bases. The CDR3 length is 14 residues. J was trimmed by 3 bases and V by 5 bases; bases with no gene match: 4. Germline assignment: CDR1 LGHNT and CDR2 FRNRAP. CDR3 nucleotide sequence: TGTGCTAGTGGTCTTGGACTAGCAACAGATACGCAGTATTTT. Amino acid sequence: CASGLGLATDTQYF.

The table lists this clone with a few counts. The rearrangement uses TRBV5-6 and TRBJ2-5, with 12 positions matching TRBD2. CDR3 length: 15 amino acids. The V gene end was trimmed by 1 base and the J gene end by 6 bases; junction bases not matched to a gene: 4. Germline assignment: CDR1 SGHDT and CDR2 YYEEEE. CDR3 sequence: CASSLLAGGRKTQYF. As DNA, the CDR3 is TGTGCCAGCAGCTTGCTAGCGGGGGGGCGGAAGACCCAGTACTTC. Full variable domain (missing parts from reference TRBV5-6 and TRBJ2-5): DAGVTQSPTHLIKTRGQQVTLRCSPKSGHDTVSWYQQALGQGPQFIFQYYEEEERQRGNFPDRFSGHQFPNYSSELNVNALLLGDSALYLCASSLLAGGRKTQYFGPGTRLLVL.

In its sample, this clone was seen once. The chain joins TRBV19 to TRBJ1-2, with 7 positions matching TRBD1. Germline assignment: CDR1 LNHDA and CDR2 SQIVND (reference sequence). V dropped 1 base and J dropped 6; count of bases not matched to a gene: 2. This CDR3 region has 13 residues. The CDR3 DNA sequence: TGTGCCAGTAGTATAGCCAGGGGGGATGGCTACACCTTC. This gives the protein CASSIARGDGYTF.

The V call is TRBV4-2, the J call TRBJ1-6; 7 positions match TRBD1. With 5 bases clipped from V and 10 bases from J, the junction kept 11 bases outside the gene matches. This CDR3 spans 15 amino acids. In germline, CDR1 is LGHNA, CDR2 YNFKEQ. The CDR3 spells CASSEVEGAGSPLHF. The CDR3 coding sequence is TGTGCCAGCAGCGAAGTGGAGGGGGCGGGATCACCCCTCCACTTT.

The chain carries TRBV5-4 and TRBJ1-2; unclear D gene. The V gene's germline CDR1 is SGHNT and CDR2 YYREEE (reference sequence). V lost 0 bases, J lost 14 bases, and 26 bases lay in between. This CDR3 has 16 amino acids. CDR3 coding DNA: TGTGCCAGCAGCTTGGAAAAAAAACGAGCAGGCGACCCTACAACCTTC. Encoded protein: CASSLEKKRAGDPTTF. Drawing the rest from reference TRBV5-4 and TRBJ1-2, the complete variable domain is ETGVTQSPTHLIKTRGQQVTLRCSSQSGHNTVSWYQQALGQGPQFIFQYYREEENGRGNFPPRFSGLQFPNYSSELNVNALELDDSALYLCASSLEKKRAGDPTTFGSGTRLTVV.

The rearrangement joins TRBV12-3 or TRBV12-4 to TRBJ2-7, with D possibly being TRBD2 (6 bases). The V end was cut by 5 bases, the J end by 1 base, with 9 bases between. The CDR3 length is 13 residues. The CDR3 sequence: CASSPGLSYEQYF. The CDR3 DNA follows: TGTGCCAGCAGTCCGGGACTGTCCTACGAGCAGTACTTC.

This chain links TRBV30 with TRBJ1-1, with a tentative D call TRBD1 (5 bases). Germline V lookup: CDR1 GTSNPN, CDR2 SVGIG (reference sequence). Trimming removed 6 bases from V and 1 base from J, with 12 bases in between. The CDR3 is 13 amino acids. In nucleotides, the CDR3 is TGTGCCTGTCGACAGAGAGCGAACACTGAAGCTTTCTTT. It yields the protein CACRQRANTEAFF.

The genes are TRBV28 and TRBJ2-7; TRBD2 matches 9 bases. Trimming took 2 bases from V and 4 from J; bases not matched to a gene: 9. Germline V gene sequence: CDR1 MDHEN, CDR2 SYDVKM. The length of the CDR3 is 16 residues. CDR3 nucleotide sequence: TGTGCCAGCAGTTTAGGTTTTAGCGGGAGACATTACGAGCAGTACTTC. Amino acids: CASSLGFSGRHYEQYF.

The rearrangement links TRBV11-2 to TRBJ2-1, with TRBD2 matching over 16 bases. CDR1 SGHAT and CDR2 FQNNGV come from the germline V gene. V dropped 5 bases and J dropped 6; count of bases not matched to a gene: 13. CDR3 length: 19 amino acids. CDR3 loop: CASSAQPGLAGGHGNEQFF. As DNA, the CDR3 is TGTGCCAGCAGCGCCCAACCGGGACTAGCGGGGGGGCACGGCAATGAGCAGTTCTTC.

The chain couples TRBV6-4 to TRBJ2-3, with 9 positions matching TRBD1. J gave up 4 bases and V 4 bases, and 3 bases lay outside the gene matches. Germline V gives CDR1 MRHNA, CDR2 SNTAGT. This CDR3 spans 14 amino acids. CDR3 bases: TGTGCCAGCAGTGCGACAGGGGGGCCAGATACGCAGTATTTT. It encodes CASSATGGPDTQYF.

The J gene is TRBJ2-2, the V gene TRBV7-6; tentative D call: TRBD2 (6 bases). V shed 6 bases and J shed 3 bases, with 14 bases lying between them. Germline lookup yields CDR1 SGHVS and CDR2 FNYEAQ. The CDR3 is 15 amino acids. For the CDR3, the DNA is TGTGCCAGCAGGGAAGGGACTCCCCACACCGGGGAGCTGTTTTTT. Translated: CASREGTPHTGELFF.

The J gene is TRBJ2-1, the V gene TRBV7-8, with D possibly TRBD2 on 6 matching bases. V lost 5 bases and J lost 2, with 10 bases in between. From germline, CDR1 is SGHVS and CDR2 FQNEAQ. CDR3 length: 14 residues. DNA of the CDR3: TGTGCCAGCAGCCCGGGAGCTGCCTACAATGAGCAGTTCTTC. Amino acids: CASSPGAAYNEQFF.

The J gene is TRBJ2-5, the V gene TRBV5-1, with 8 bases aligning to TRBD2. The germline V gene has CDR1 SGHRS and CDR2 YFSETQ. CDR3 length: 16 residues. V lost 0 bases, J lost 3 bases, and 7 bases stayed unmatched. CDR3 residues: CASSLVGSGVKETQYF. The CDR3 bases are TGCGCCAGCAGCTTGGTCGGTAGCGGGGTAAAAGAGACCCAGTACTTC.

CDR3 residues: CASSEVSLGYTF. CDR3 nucleotide sequence: TGTGCCAGCAGCGAAGTTTCACTCGGCTACACCTTC. This chain uses TRBV11-2 with TRBJ1-2; the D is unclear. The germline V gene encodes CDR1 SGHAT and CDR2 FQNNGV. This CDR3 spans 12 amino acids. V dropped 5 bases and J dropped 8 bases, with 12 bases sitting between them. Combining the CDR3 with reference TRBV11-2 and TRBJ1-2 gives the whole variable domain EAGVAQSPRYKIIEKRQSVAFWCNPISGHATLYWYQQILGQGPKLLIQFQNNGVVDDSQLPKDRFSAERLKGVDSTLKIQPAKLEDSAVYLCASSEVSLGYTFGSGTRLTVV.

The V gene is TRBV7-9, the J gene TRBJ1-4, with 10 nucleotides matching TRBD1. V was clipped by 5 bases and J by 6 bases; unmatched bases: 3. The CDR3 has 14 residues. Germline V gene data show CDR1 as SEHNR and CDR2 as FQNEAQ (reference sequence). The CDR3 DNA is TGTGCCAGCAGCATGACAGGGGGCGATGAAAAACTGTTTTTT. Its protein product is CASSMTGGDEKLFF.

This clone is a singleton in its sample. V and J are TRBV19 and TRBJ1-3, with 8 nucleotides matching TRBD1. CDR3 size: 14 residues. V lost 5 bases and J lost 4; bases outside the gene matches: 4. The germline V gene encodes CDR1 LNHDA and CDR2 SQIVND (reference sequence). The CDR3 DNA is TGTGCCAGTAGTCGGACAGGGTCGGGAAACACCATATATTTT. Protein sequence: CASSRTGSGNTIYF. Supplemented by reference TRBV19 and TRBJ1-3, the full variable domain reads DGGITQSPKYLFRKEGQNVTLSCEQNLNHDAMYWYRQDPGQGLRLIYYSQIVNDFQKGDIAEGYSVSREKKESFPLTVTSAQKNPTAFYLCASSRTGSGNTIYFGEGSWLTVV.